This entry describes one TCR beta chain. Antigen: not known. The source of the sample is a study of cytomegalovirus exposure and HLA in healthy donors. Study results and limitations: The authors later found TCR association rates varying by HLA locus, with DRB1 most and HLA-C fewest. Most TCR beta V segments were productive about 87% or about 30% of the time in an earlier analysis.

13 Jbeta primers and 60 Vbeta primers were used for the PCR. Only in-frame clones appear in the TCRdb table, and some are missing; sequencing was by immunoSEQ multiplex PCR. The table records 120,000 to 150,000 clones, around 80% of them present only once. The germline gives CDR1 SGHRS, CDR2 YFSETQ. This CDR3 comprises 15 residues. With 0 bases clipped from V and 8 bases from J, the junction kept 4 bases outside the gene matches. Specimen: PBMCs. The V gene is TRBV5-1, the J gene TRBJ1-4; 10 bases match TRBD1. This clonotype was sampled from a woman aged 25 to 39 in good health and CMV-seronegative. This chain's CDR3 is CASSLDGTGEEKLFF. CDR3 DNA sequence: TGCGCCAGCAGCTTGGATGGGACAGGGGAAGAAAAACTGTTTTTT.